This paragraph covers one TCR beta chain sequence. This entry is derived from a study of blood T cell repertoires in COVID-19. Overall study: Sources were T cells, B-cell-depleted T cells, or PBMCs; the material itself was cDNA or gDNA.

Method: immunoSEQ multiplex PCR; TCRdb's copy keeps in-frame clones and lacks some. The sample records tens of thousands of clones, more than 65% being singletons. The origin of this receptor is a man older than 75 with acute or convalescent COVID-19. Sequenced input: peripheral blood.

DNA for the CDR3: TGTGCCAGCAAAGTTACAGGGAACTATGGCTACACCTTC. This gives the protein CASKVTGNYGYTF. The V call is TRBV28, the J call TRBJ1-2; tentative D call: TRBD1 (6 bases). The germline V gene encodes CDR1 MDHEN and CDR2 SYDVKM. This CDR3 is built from 13 residues. The V and J ends lost 7 bases and 2 bases respectively, with 11 bases between them.